The 16 T cell receptor beta chains below were found in one sample sequenced in a study of blood T cell repertoires in COVID-19. Clones were sequenced by immunoSEQ multiplex PCR, and TCRdb holds only the in-frame ones, with some missing. The sample contains about 43,000 clones, about 90% of which appear only once. The source material was peripheral blood. The receptors here all came from a woman of 80 years or more with active COVID-19.

The chain is built from TRBV19 and TRBJ1-2; no firm D call. The germline V gene encodes CDR1 LNHDA and CDR2 SQIVND (reference sequence). V shed 2 bases and J shed 1 base, with 8 bases lying between them. This CDR3 is 14 amino acids long. The DNA for the CDR3 is TGTGCCAGTAGTATACGGACTCATAACTATGGCTACACCTTC. It is translated as CASSIRTHNYGYTF. The full variable domain, in which reference TRBV19 and TRBJ1-2 provide the parts outside the CDR3, is DGGITQSPKYLFRKEGQNVTLSCEQNLNHDAMYWYRQDPGQGLRLIYYSQIVNDFQKGDIAEGYSVSREKKESFPLTVTSAQKNPTAFYLCASSIRTHNYGYTFGSGTRLTVV.

This sequence joins TRBV24-1 and TRBJ1-5, with D possibly matching TRBD1 (5 bases). This CDR3 has 14 amino acids. The germline CDR1 and CDR2 sequences are KGHDR and SFDVKD. V was trimmed by 5 bases and J by 0 bases, leaving 7 bases between them. The CDR3 loop is CATSAGFSNQPQHF. CDR3 nucleotides: TGTGCCACCAGTGCAGGGTTTAGCAATCAGCCCCAGCATTTT.

This chain joins TRBV29-1 and TRBJ2-5, with 9 positions matching TRBD2. This CDR3 is 13 amino acids long. The germline V gene has CDR1 SQVTM and CDR2 ANQGSEA. V dropped 5 bases and J dropped 5; count of bases not matched to a gene: 6. The CDR3 is CSVTGSGGETQYF. The CDR3 bases are TGCAGCGTTACAGGCAGCGGGGGGGAGACCCAGTACTTC.

The chain links TRBV19 to TRBJ1-1; 9 bases agree with TRBD1. This CDR3 has 15 amino acids. J lost 3 bases, V lost 3 bases, and 5 bases had no gene match. The germline V gene encodes CDR1 LNHDA and CDR2 SQIVND (reference sequence). The CDR3 sequence: CASSIKQGADTEAFF. CDR3 sequence (DNA): TGTGCCAGTAGTATCAAACAGGGGGCAGACACTGAAGCTTTCTTT.

This clone was counted a single time. This sequence joins TRBV6-2 or TRBV6-3 and TRBJ2-7; a possible D gene is TRBD2 (6 bases). This CDR3 has 14 amino acids. Trimming pared 2 bases from V and 2 bases from J, leaving 10 bases between. Germline V gene lookup returns CDR1 MNHEY and CDR2 SVGEGT. The CDR3 reads CASSYGRRAYEQYF. The CDR3 nucleotides read TGTGCCAGCAGTTACGGCAGGAGGGCCTACGAGCAGTACTTC.

The chain recombines TRBV7-8 with TRBJ1-1, with D uncertain. Germline CDR1 reads SGHVS; CDR2 reads FQNEAQ. The V end lost 0 bases, the J end lost 1 base, and 9 bases lay between the germline ends. The CDR3 covers 15 residues. CDR3 sequence reads: CASSLAAGGNTEAFF. CDR3 in DNA: TGTGCCAGCAGCTTAGCGGCTGGAGGGAACACTGAAGCTTTCTTT.

This sequence joins TRBV7-3 and TRBJ1-1; tentative D call: TRBD1 (5 bases). There are 16 residues in the CDR3. Germline V lookup: CDR1 SGHTA, CDR2 FQGTGA. V was shortened by 0 bases and J by 4 bases, with 15 bases between the two germline ends. CDR3 DNA sequence: TGTGCCAGCAGCTTAACCCCCGCAGGGAGGTCCACTGAAGCTTTCTTT. Translating gives CASSLTPAGRSTEAFF. Full variable domain (outside the CDR3, taken from reference TRBV7-3 and TRBJ1-1): GAGVSQTPSNKVTEKGKYVELRCDPISGHTALYWYRQSLGQGPEFLIYFQGTGAADDSGLPNDRFFAVRPEGSVSTLKIQRTERGDSAVYLCASSLTPAGRSTEAFFGQGTRLTVV.

The chain recombines TRBV7-2 with TRBJ2-3; 14 bases agree with TRBD2. The V gene's germline CDR1 is SGHTA and CDR2 FQGNSA. The J segment lost 0 bases and the V segment lost 4 bases, leaving 6 bases of the junction unmatched. The CDR3 sequence is 18 residues long. The CDR3 is CASSSRTSGGTSTDTQYF. Here the CDR3 DNA reads TGTGCCAGCAGCTCCAGGACTAGCGGGGGGACTAGCACAGATACGCAGTATTTT.

The V and J genes are TRBV6-5 and TRBJ2-5, with TRBD2 matching over 7 bases. Germline V gives CDR1 MNHEY, CDR2 SVGAGI. This CDR3 contains 15 residues. Trimming took 7 bases from V and 2 from J; bases not matched to a gene: 10. CDR3 amino acids: CASTKGGGWQETQYF. In DNA form, the CDR3 reads TGTGCCAGCACAAAGGGCGGGGGTTGGCAAGAGACCCAGTACTTC.

This clone showed up just a few times. The chain couples TRBV4-3 to TRBJ1-6; D perhaps matches TRBD1 (6 bases). The CDR3 has 17 amino acids. Germline-derived CDR1 and CDR2 are LGHNA and YSLEER. V was clipped by 0 bases and J by 9 bases, with 18 bases between them. CDR3 protein: CASSQDANRAFRSPLHF. CDR3 sequence (DNA): TGCGCCAGCAGCCAAGATGCCAACAGGGCCTTCCGTTCACCCCTCCACTTT.

The chain links TRBV28 to TRBJ1-4; 9 nucleotides line up with TRBD1. The junction had 14 bases not matched to a gene; V was cut back by 8 bases and J by 10 bases. Germline CDR1 MDHEN, CDR2 SYDVKM. The CDR3 contains 15 residues. CDR3 DNA: TGTGCCAGCGTTTTCTCCGGGACAGGGTCAGGAAAACTGTTTTTT. It yields the protein CASVFSGTGSGKLFF. The whole variable domain, remainder taken from reference TRBV28 and TRBJ1-4, is DVKVTQSSRYLVKRTGEKVFLECVQDMDHENMFWYRQDPGLGLRLIYFSYDVKMKEKGDIPEGYSVSREKKERFSLILESASTNQTSMYLCASVFSGTGSGKLFFGSGTQLSVL.

This chain connects TRBV5-1 to TRBJ1-4, with D uncertain. With 4 bases removed from V and 6 bases from J, the gap between germline ends came to 19 bases. This CDR3 spans 16 amino acids. The V gene's germline CDR1 is SGHRS and CDR2 YFSETQ. This CDR3 is CASSRWSRPGDEKLFF. CDR3 nucleotides: TGCGCCAGCAGCCGGTGGAGCCGGCCCGGGGATGAAAAACTGTTTTTT.

This chain joins TRBV4-1 and TRBJ2-2; 7 bases align to TRBD1. The V gene end was trimmed by 3 bases and the J gene end by 2 bases; junction bases not matched to a gene: 6. Looked up from germline, CDR1 is MGHRA and CDR2 is YSYEKL. The CDR3 contains 16 residues. The CDR3 sequence: CASSHGDSRNTGELFF. DNA for the CDR3: TGCGCCAGCAGCCACGGGGACAGTAGAAACACCGGGGAGCTGTTTTTT.

The chain employs TRBV6-5 and TRBJ2-3; 7 nucleotides agree with TRBD1. With V trimmed by 7 bases and J by 7 bases, 8 bases remained unmatched. The length of the CDR3 is 13 residues. CDR1 is MNHEY, CDR2 SVGAGI, per germline. CDR3 bases: TGTGCCAGCACCCTCACGACAGGGAATACGCAGTATTTT. Its protein product is CASTLTTGNTQYF.

The chain couples TRBV7-2 to TRBJ1-5; D possibly corresponds to TRBD1 (6 bases). Germline CDR1 reads SGHTA; CDR2 reads FQGNSA. CDR3 length: 17 amino acids. V was cut by 5 bases and J by 0 bases, with 17 bases left in between. CDR3 sequence: CASSGTLTGTSNQPQHF. CDR3 coding DNA: TGTGCCAGCAGCGGAACGCTGACAGGCACTAGCAATCAGCCCCAGCATTTT.

V and J are TRBV5-5 and TRBJ2-7; no definite D call. The ends were cut back, 7 bases at V and 0 bases at J, with 8 bases in the middle. The CDR3 runs to 12 residues. The V gene's germline CDR1 is SGHKS and CDR2 YYEKEE (reference sequence). The CDR3 loop reads CASAVSSYEQYF. DNA for the CDR3: TGTGCCAGCGCGGTGAGCTCCTACGAGCAGTACTTC.